This is a list of T cell receptor beta chains from one sample in a study of cytomegalovirus exposure and HLA in healthy donors. This table comes from immunoSEQ multiplex PCR, and its TCRdb copy is limited to in-frame clones, with some not included. Counted here are about 130,000 clones, about 83% occurring once; the ten biggest clones make up around 1.3%. The sample consisted of PBMCs. All receptors derive from a girl aged 2-10 years in good health and CMV-seronegative. Each CDR3 is given with its conserved first and last residue. Each record gives: J gene, V gene, CDR3 length, clone size, D gene, CDR3 protein, CDR3 DNA. A D gene is named only where the DNA matches it firmly. Size is stated for part of the rows, as once, few or many counts, or as a class when the clone is expanded.

TRBJ1-2 | TRBV5-1 | 17 | . | TRBD1 | CASSLGTGGASESGYTF | TGCGCCAGCAGCTTGGGGACAGGGGGCGCCTCGGAGTCTGGCTACACCTTC
TRBJ1-4 | TRBV7-9 | 13 | . | . | CASSLRANEKLFF | TGTGCCAGCAGTCTGAGGGCGAATGAAAAACTGTTTTTT
TRBJ1-2 | TRBV28 | 14 | . | TRBD1 | CASRPGQKIYGYTF | TGTGCCAGCAGACCGGGACAGAAGATTTATGGCTACACCTTC
TRBJ1-1 | TRBV13 | 15 | . | . | CASSPPTGGDTEAFF | TGTGCCAGCAGCCCTCCCACGGGGGGGGACACTGAAGCTTTCTTT
TRBJ2-2 | TRBV7-6 | 19 | . | TRBD2 | CASSLGVPAGGPRTGELFF | TGTGCCAGCAGCTTAGGGGTGCCGGCGGGAGGGCCGCGCACCGGGGAGCTGTTTTTT
TRBJ2-7 | TRBV28 | 14 | once | . | CASSLEVRTYEQYF | TGTGCCAGCAGTCTGGAGGTACGGACCTACGAGCAGTACTTC
TRBJ1-5 | TRBV4-2 | 16 | . | TRBD1 | CASSQVEGQFNQPQHF | TGTGCCAGCAGCCAAGTCGAGGGACAGTTCAATCAGCCCCAGCATTTT
TRBJ1-1 | TRBV10-3 | 13 | once | TRBD1 | CAIGGQENTEAFF | TGTGCCATCGGGGGACAGGAGAACACTGAAGCTTTCTTT
TRBJ1-1 | TRBV28 | 14 | . | TRBD1 | CASRTGGAGTEAFF | TGTGCCAGCAGGACAGGGGGCGCGGGAACTGAAGCTTTCTTT
TRBJ1-4 | TRBV19 | 13 | once | . | CASKGHNGGKLFF | TGTGCCAGTAAAGGGCACAACGGGGGAAAACTGTTTTTT
TRBJ2-7 | TRBV18 | 17 | . | TRBD2 | CASSSGLAGGKNYEQYF | TGTGCCAGCTCATCCGGACTAGCGGGAGGGAAAAACTACGAGCAGTACTTC
TRBJ2-1 | TRBV19 | 16 | . | TRBD1 | CASRKSGTGTYNEQFF | TGTGCCAGTAGAAAAAGCGGGACAGGGACGTACAATGAGCAGTTCTTC
TRBJ2-1 | TRBV7-9 | 16 | . | TRBD2 | CASSFPSGRSYNEQFF | TGTGCCAGCAGCTTCCCTAGCGGTAGGTCCTACAATGAGCAGTTCTTC
TRBJ1-5 | TRBV6-5 | 11 | . | . | CASGLGQPQHF | TGTGCCAGCGGCCTAGGTCAGCCCCAGCATTTT
TRBJ2-2 | TRBV21-1 | 15 | . | . | CASLGAGGITGELFF | TGTGCCAGCCTAGGTGCGGGGGGGATCACCGGGGAGCTGTTTTTT
TRBJ1-4 | TRBV27 | 15 | . | TRBD1 | CASRSGGQGNEKLFF | TGTGCCAGCAGGTCCGGGGGACAGGGGAATGAAAAACTGTTTTTT
TRBJ2-7 | TRBV6-4 | 15 | once | . | CASTQLSQGGYEQYF | TGTGCCAGCACTCAACTTTCCCAGGGTGGCTACGAGCAGTACTTC
TRBJ2-5 | TRBV4-1 | 14 | . | . | CASSQGALGETQYF | TGCGCCAGCAGCCAGGGGGCTTTGGGAGAGACCCAGTACTTC
TRBJ2-1 | TRBV4-2 | 14 | . | TRBD1 | CASSPGQGYNEQFF | TGTGCCAGCAGCCCGGGACAGGGTTACAATGAGCAGTTCTTC
TRBJ2-7 | TRBV7-9 | 15 | once | TRBD1 | CASSKPGTGVYEQYF | TGTGCCAGCAGCAAACCCGGGACAGGGGTCTACGAGCAGTACTTC
TRBJ2-1 | TRBV19 | 16 | once | . | CASRIGTLAAYNEQFF | TGTGCCAGTAGAATCGGGACTCTGGCGGCCTACAATGAGCAGTTCTTC
TRBJ2-5 | TRBV30 | 15 | . | . | CAWSLLGGQSETQYF | TGTGCCTGGAGTCTCCTCGGGGGGCAGTCGGAGACCCAGTACTTC
TRBJ2-2 | TRBV6-4 | 14 | . | TRBD1 | CASSADRDTGELFF | TGTGCCAGCAGTGCGGACAGGGACACCGGGGAGCTGTTTTTT
TRBJ1-2 | TRBV29-1 | 15 | . | . | CSASRGGVMNYGYTF | TGCAGCGCCTCCCGGGGAGGGGTCATGAACTATGGCTACACCTTC
TRBJ2-6 | TRBV5-8 | 15 | . | . | CASRNRVAGANVLTF | TGTGCCAGCAGAAACAGGGTCGCTGGGGCCAACGTCCTGACTTTC
TRBJ1-1 | TRBV5-6 | 13 | few | . | CASSPHKNTEAFF | TGTGCCAGCAGCCCCCACAAAAACACTGAAGCTTTCTTT
TRBJ2-2 | TRBV10-1 | 17 | . | TRBD1 | CASSQQGTGYLSGELFF | TGCGCCAGCAGCCAGCAGGGGACAGGATATTTGTCCGGGGAGCTGTTTTTT
TRBJ2-3 | TRBV5-1 | 15 | . | . | CASSSATTVADTQYF | TGCGCCAGCAGCTCTGCCACTACCGTGGCAGATACGCAGTATTTT
TRBJ2-7 | TRBV5-4 | 15 | . | TRBD1 | CASSRQGTTTYEQYF | TGTGCCAGCAGCCGACAGGGCACCACTACCTACGAGCAGTACTTC
TRBJ2-3 | TRBV19 | 15 | . | TRBD2 | CASSMGGTITDTQYF | TGTGCCAGTAGTATGGGAGGGACGATCACAGATACGCAGTATTTT
TRBJ2-5 | TRBV4-3 | 16 | . | TRBD1 | CASSQDRWDSWGTQYF | TGCGCCAGCAGCCAAGACCGGTGGGACAGTTGGGGGACCCAGTACTTC
TRBJ2-2 | TRBV9 | 14 | . | . | CASSVASGIGELFF | TGTGCCAGCAGCGTAGCTTCCGGGATCGGGGAGCTGTTTTTT
TRBJ2-1 | TRBV27 | 17 | . | TRBD2 | CASSLRARGLNLNEQFF | TGTGCCAGCAGTTTACGTGCTAGGGGACTAAATCTCAATGAGCAGTTCTTC
TRBJ2-1 | TRBV4-1 | 17 | . | . | CASSLLQGDGVFGEQFF | TGCGCCAGCAGCCTACTACAGGGCGATGGGGTTTTCGGTGAGCAGTTCTTC
TRBJ2-2 | TRBV5-1 | 16 | . | TRBD2 | CASSLELAGGTGELFF | TGCGCCAGCAGCTTGGAACTAGCGGGAGGAACCGGGGAGCTGTTTTTT
TRBJ1-1 | TRBV5-6 | 15 | . | . | CASSLLPVRNTEAFF | TGTGCCAGCAGCTTACTGCCCGTTAGGAACACTGAAGCTTTCTTT
TRBJ2-2 | TRBV28 | 15 | . | . | CASSDIQGRRRELFF | TGTGCCAGCAGTGATATACAGGGTCGGAGGCGGGAGCTGTTTTTT
TRBJ2-7 | TRBV15 | 14 | . | TRBD2 | CATSSGLADYEQYF | TGTGCCACCAGCAGCGGACTAGCAGACTACGAGCAGTACTTC
TRBJ1-1 | TRBV18 | 15 | . | . | CASSPPIASGTEAFF | TGTGCCAGCTCACCACCCATAGCGTCGGGAACTGAAGCTTTCTTT
TRBJ2-7 | TRBV7-2 | 16 | . | TRBD2 | CASSPRGGTSSYEQYF | TGTGCCAGCAGTCCAAGGGGGGGGACTAGCTCCTACGAGCAGTACTTC
TRBJ2-2 | TRBV7-6 | 14 | . | TRBD2 | CASSLAGLAGELFF | TGTGCCAGCAGCTTAGCGGGACTAGCGGGGGAGCTGTTTTTT
TRBJ1-2 | TRBV6-1 | 15 | . | TRBD1 | CASSEGTGGIYGYTF | TGTGCCAGCAGTGAAGGGACAGGGGGCATCTATGGCTACACCTTC
TRBJ2-1 | TRBV6-1 | 17 | . | TRBD2 | CASSEWGGFSSYNEQFF | TGTGCCAGCAGTGAGTGGGGAGGGTTTAGCTCCTACAATGAGCAGTTCTTC
TRBJ2-7 | TRBV5-6 | 15 | . | TRBD2 | CASSLLAEASYEQYF | TGTGCCAGCAGCTTACTAGCGGAGGCCTCCTACGAGCAGTACTTC
TRBJ2-7 | TRBV28 | 16 | . | TRBD2 | CASGAGTSGVWYEQYF | TGTGCCAGCGGCGCCGGGACTAGCGGGGTTTGGTACGAGCAGTACTTC
TRBJ2-7 | TRBV10-1 | 15 | . | TRBD1 | CASSESTTGAHEQYF | TGCGCCAGCAGTGAGTCGACGACAGGGGCCCACGAGCAGTACTTC
TRBJ2-3 | TRBV27 | 14 | once | . | CASSLPGFTDTQYF | TGTGCCAGCAGTCTTCCCGGGTTCACAGATACGCAGTATTTT
TRBJ1-2 | TRBV18 | 15 | . | . | CASSPPPFTGYGYTF | TGTGCCAGCTCACCACCCCCCTTTACTGGCTATGGCTACACCTTC
TRBJ2-6 | TRBV4-3 | 17 | . | . | CASSQGGTASGANVLTF | TGCGCCAGCAGCCAAGGTGGTACAGCCTCTGGGGCCAACGTCCTGACTTTC
TRBJ2-5 | TRBV4-1 | 17 | once | TRBD1 | CASSQVEIGGLQETQYF | TGCGCCAGCAGCCAAGTTGAGATAGGGGGCCTCCAAGAGACCCAGTACTTC